Sequencing of this T cell receptor (beta chain) was carried out in a study of regulatory T cells in long-lasting Graves disease (dated by TCRdb to the early 2020s). For context, the study as a whole: Antithyroid drugs had been taken for less than 3 months by newly diagnosed Graves' disease patients. Peripheral blood TCR sequencing and RNA sequencing compared persistent Graves' disease patients with newly diagnosed Graves' disease patients. The study took place in China and was registered as a clinical trial. A total of around 35 samples were covered by TCR sequencing, comprising some 13 persistent and around 20 newly diagnosed Graves' disease patients. Study-level results and caveats: Patients with persistent disease shared more public clonotypes (fewer than 3,000) than newly diagnosed patients did (roughly 970). The study examined only peripheral blood because the primary lesion, thyroid tissue, could not be accessed. Sequencing and analysis were limited to the TCR beta chain. Persistent disease showed preferential use of TRBV28, TRBJ1-2 and TRBJ2-5, whereas newly diagnosed disease favored TRBV20-1 and TRBJ2-1. The authors noted that the small sample size was a limitation that may lower accuracy. Persistent Graves' disease patients showed lower TCR Shannon entropy and fewer highly expanded clones than newly diagnosed patients, suggesting clonal expansion.

Library preparation used multiplex PCR. Sequenced on an Illumina HiSeq 4000. CDR3 regions were amplified by Arm-PCR with iRepertoire HTBI primers to construct TCR beta libraries. Before sequencing, the PCR products underwent gel purification. The paper's data handling went like this. Gene usage analysis of CDR3 amino acid clonotypes relied on the approximately 60 TRBV and 14 TRBJ segments identified across samples. Filtered high-quality paired reads were merged into contigs using COPE and FqMerger. BLAST was used to align contigs to IMGT TRBV, TRBD and TRBJ reference genes, with CDR3 defined following IMGT. Clonotypes above 0.1% frequency were classified as highly expanded clones. Repertoire diversity was measured by Shannon entropy, and V-J evenness by the Gini coefficient. Clonotypes shared by more than one individual were considered public. TCRdb itself trimmed the public reads at Q25 with fastp, ran MiXCR and retained productive beta chains. Records with the same CDR3 protein are collapsed into one entry carrying the most frequent genes and DNA. The V and J calls reflect TCRdb's pipeline rather than the authors' work. Across this sample there are about 460,000 distinct CDR3 sequences, with around 15% seen only once. The top ten hold more than 15% of the sample.

This clonotype was found a few times. Its antigen remains undetermined. It has no much larger one-base neighbor in the sample; base qualities were not kept. The sample's time point label, decoded: newly diagnosed GD, antithyroid drugs for less than 3 months. RNA was extracted from PBMCs in TRIzol for both TCR sequencing and RNA sequencing. The diagnosis of Graves' disease was made according to American Thyroid Association guidelines. Patients for the study were recruited at an endocrinology department in Xi'an, China. Each patient gave 7.5 to 10 milliliters of peripheral blood, collected in an EDTA anticoagulant tube. Ficoll Paque Plus density gradient separation was used to isolate PBMCs, and no further T cell sorting was performed. RNA quality was checked with an Agilent 2100 Bioanalyzer and agarose gel, and concentration with a NanoDrop 2000. CDR1 and CDR2 are drawn from the germline V gene: SGHDN, FVKESK. Unmatched junction bases come to 7, with V trimmed by 4 bases and J by 2 bases. The CDR3 runs 16 amino acids, cysteine and phenylalanine included. Left in the record is the CDR3 DNA by itself, 48 bases read in frame from the first base.

Another study also made use of these data, one on T cells in Graves' hyperthyroidism and ophthalmopathy. That second report states: Graves' hyperthyroidism was defined as stable when no progression to ophthalmopathy occurred over 18 months of follow-up. Hyperthyroidism patients were newly diagnosed, had a disease duration of under 2 months, and were aged 18 to 65 years. Exclusion was applied to patients with uncontrolled infections, other autoimmune diseases, pregnancy or lactation. Diagnoses relied on clinical symptoms, serum thyroxine and TRAb, thyroid ultrasound and orbital computed tomography. The first round of RT-PCR for the TCR CDR3 was performed with the HTBI primer set and the Qiagen OneStep RT-PCR kit. Blood samples also contained most of the expanded thyroid clonotypes (frequency above 0.001), which suggests that blood repertoires may reflect thyroid immune responses. A model built on a 13 V-J signature distinguished ophthalmopathy from stable hyperthyroidism, reaching approximately 89% sensitivity and under 84% specificity in cross-validation and 80%/75% in testing. In validation, the model predicted progression to ophthalmopathy a median of roughly six months before onset, with over 55% sensitivity and nearly 75% specificity. TCR V-J signatures able to tell the groups apart were searched for in a discovery cohort of about a hundred patients, of whom under 45 had Graves' ophthalmopathy and 57 had stable Graves' hyperthyroidism. Whether ophthalmopathy could be predicted prospectively was tested in an independent validation cohort made up of about 20 hyperthyroidism patients plus 17 patients who later progressed to ophthalmopathy. The 75 to 100 discovery patients were randomly divided into training and test sets at a 7:3 ratio. The study also compared thyroid tissue and blood T-cell repertoires from five or six Graves' hyperthyroidism patients. After sampling, hyperthyroidism patients received methimazole starting at 30 mg daily, and ophthalmopathy patients received high-dose intravenous methylprednisolone. Libraries were constructed in a second round of multiplex PCR, after which size selection and purification were performed. The libraries were sequenced on an Illumina HiSeq2000 using paired-end 100 bp reads. SOAPnuke was used to process the raw data, throwing out any read that contained adapters or uncalled bases, had a mean Phred below 15, or lacked an exact constant-primer or identifier match. COPE v1.2.5 was used to merge high-quality paired reads, and clonotypes were defined as unique nucleotide sequences. Clonotypes were aligned to IMGT TRBV, TRBD and TRBJ reference segments using MiTCR v1.1. The analysis included only V-J combinations with a frequency above 0.0001, which together covered around 99% of the repertoires. The TCS score was defined as the ratio of F50 (clonal expansion) to E x V (chaos), calculated using BLOSUM62-based TCRdist between CDR3 peptides within each V-J. Welch's t-statistics and random forest reduced around 510 V-J features to 10 to 15, which were used in a naive Bayes classifier (R e1071). Sample size was not statistically predetermined, and investigators were not blinded to group allocation. According to the paper, TCR Vbeta CDR3 sequencing was carried out on more than 120 peripheral blood samples, which came from 40 to 45 ophthalmopathy, approximately 78 hyperthyroidism and approximately 17 progressor patients.

The specimen comprised peripheral blood mononuclear cells (PBMCs), sampled at new diagnosis, from a patient treated with antithyroid drugs. The sequence was collected from a woman in her 50s with Graves disease. Donor details come from another sample of the same person, matched by shared clones. The V and J segments used are TRBV14 and TRBJ2-1, with TRBD2 matching 8 junction bases. CDR3 sequence: CASSPLGSGAYNEQFF. The DNA sequence is TGTGCCAGCAGCCCCCTAGGTAGCGGGGCCTACAATGAGCAGTTCTTC.